Described below is a single TCR beta chain sequence and its context. Assay used: immunoSEQ multiplex PCR; TCRdb lists only in-frame clones, some missing. The sample contains approximately 140,000 clones, approximately 87% of which appear only once. This sample is part of a study of blood T cell repertoires in COVID-19. The junction had 8 bases not matched to a gene; V was cut back by 6 bases and J by 3 bases. The germline gives CDR1 MNHEY, CDR2 SVGAGI. This CDR3 is 15 amino acids long. V usage is TRBV6-5 and J usage is TRBJ1-5, with 7 nucleotides matching TRBD1. The sequence was obtained from a man between 65 and 79 years old with active COVID-19. The sample comprised peripheral blood. CDR3 bases: TGTGCCAGCAGCCCGGACAGGCGCTTCAATCAGCCCCAGCATTTT. Encoded protein: CASSPDRRFNQPQHF.